The present entry profiles one TCR beta chain with its context. The sample is drawn from a study of blood T cell repertoires in COVID-19. Study details: Whether acute or convalescent, the COVID-19 samples came from the United States, Italy and Spain.

Per the study methods: Nucleated cell number was recorded as an estimate derived from reference gene primer amplification. Generated by immunoSEQ multiplex PCR, the TCRdb table keeps only in-frame clones and is missing some. That table is the source of V, J and clone size, and D and trimming were worked out from the DNA. Seen here are tens of thousands of clones, roughly 85% observed once, and the top ten hold 1.2%. Germline V CDR1 and CDR2: WSHSY, SAAADI. V lost 0 bases and J lost 5, with 4 bases in between. This CDR3 comprises 13 residues. Sequencing was carried out using peripheral blood. This clonotype originated in a man aged 40-50 years with acute or convalescent COVID-19. The chain recombines TRBV10-2 with TRBJ1-4; D gene uncertain. Here the CDR3 reads CASSESGNEKLFF. CDR3 bases: TGCGCCAGCAGTGAGTCCGGGAATGAAAAACTGTTTTTT.